This T cell receptor beta chain was obtained from a study of metastatic and nonmetastatic thyroid tumors. Study background: The comparison covered peripheral blood and tumor or nodule tissue in malignant and benign thyroid patients.

There were no patients who had received any treatment before thyroid surgery. This clone has ten or more counts. Its antigen is as yet unknown. Original data processing: Clinicopathological groups of papillary thyroid cancer showed CDR3 differences that were used to build a distant-metastasis classifier. TCRdb recomputed clones from the PCR reads via MiXCR. These V and J calls originate from TCRdb's pipeline instead of the authors' own analysis. The table has tens of thousands of clones, approximately 26% seen once. Study results and limitations: Malignant thyroid tumors reportedly exceeded benign nodules significantly in TCR beta diversity, with the difference appearing in blood and tumor.

The V gene end was trimmed by 3 bases and the J gene end by 1 base; junction bases not matched to a gene: 5. CDR1 is DFQATT and CDR2 is SNEGSKA in the germline V gene (reference sequence). This CDR3 contains 14 residues. V and J are TRBV20-1 and TRBJ2-7, with 8 bases aligning to TRBD2. The sequenced sample consisted of blood. The clonotype originates from a female donor with papillary thyroid cancer or a benign thyroid nodule (not recorded which). Some clones in this sample may be carry-over from other donors' samples. In DNA, the CDR3 is TGCAGTGCTAGCTCCGGGAGGGGATCCTACGAGCAGTACTTC. Protein product: CSASSGRGSYEQYF.